The clone carrying this TCR beta chain was picked up a small number of times. Its antigen is unidentified. TCR cDNA was made by 5'RACE template switching, adding a universal primer site and UMIs. Each CDR3 protein is one row after TCRdb ran MiXCR on the 5' RACE reads. The repertoire includes about 370,000 distinct CDR3 sequences, approximately 10% of them detected once, and roughly a sixth sits in the top ten. The sample belongs to a study of T cells after yellow fever vaccination. Study context: The authors prepared low-cell-number fractions using SMART-Seq v4 Ultra Low Input.

General study findings and limits: Reappearance after the booster was observed for most primary-vaccination clones (roughly 96% CD4, about 85% CD8).

Sequencing was performed on PBMCs, taken on the day of the first yellow fever vaccination. The sequence derives from a man between 18 and 29 years old who received the YFV17D yellow fever vaccine.

CDR3 residues: CASRRGGQPQHF. CDR3 bases: TGTGCCAGCAGAAGAGGCGGACAGCCCCAGCATTTT. The chain is built from TRBV28 and TRBJ1-5; D unclear. Per the germline V gene, CDR1 is MDHEN and CDR2 is SYDVKM. V lost 6 bases and J lost 7, with 10 bases in between. CDR3 size: 12 residues.